This T cell receptor beta chain was recovered during a study of CD8 T cells in ankylosing spondylitis. Quantitative barcoded 5'-RACE was used to prepare TCR beta libraries. TCRdb ran MiXCR on the 5' RACE reads and lists one entry per CDR3 protein. The repertoire holds 200,000 or so distinct CDR3 sequences, 10% to 15% seen once, with roughly 9.6% in the top ten. Study-wide results and limits: Disease-linked clones bore a CD8+ phenotype, appearing relatively rarely in peripheral blood.

The CDR3 is 14 amino acids. CDR1 is KGHDR, CDR2 SFDVKD, per germline. Trimming pared 1 base from V and 3 bases from J, leaving 8 bases between. There are many counts of this clonotype. Its specificity is not known. This sequence was found in a female donor with ankylosing spondylitis or in good health (not recorded which). This chain joins TRBV24-1 and TRBJ2-5; D not resolved. The sequenced material came from blood, either unsorted or a sorted T cell fraction (not recorded which). Here the CDR3 DNA reads TGTGCCACCAGTGATTTAGGGCGGAAAGAGACCCAGTACTTC. It is translated as CATSDLGRKETQYF.